This TCR beta chain was documented in a study of T-cell memory formation after mild COVID-19. TCRdb fed the 5' RACE reads into MiXCR, producing one record per CDR3 protein. The sample has hundreds of thousands of distinct CDR3 sequences; around 20% are singletons. Germline V gives CDR1 SGHRS, CDR2 YFSETQ. The V end was cut by 7 bases, the J end by 6 bases, with 8 bases between. This CDR3 spans 11 amino acids. The chain employs TRBV5-1 and TRBJ2-1; D is unclear. The specimen sequenced was PBMCs or a T cell subset sorted from them (not recorded which). The source is an adult woman who had mild COVID-19 (a few samples of this study predate the infection). Cell type and time point are not known. The CDR3 coding sequence is TGCGCCAGCTTCGGCGTCAATGAGCAGTTCTTC. As protein: CASFGVNEQFF. The complete variable domain, with remaining parts taken from reference TRBV5-1 and TRBJ2-1, reads KAGVTQTPRYLIKTRGQQVTLSCSPISGHRSVSWYQQTPGQGLQFLFEYFSETQRNKGNFPGRFSGRQFSNSRSEMNVSTLELGDSALYLCASFGVNEQFFGPGTRLTVL.